Listed below are T cell receptor beta chains from one sample, sequenced in a study of cytomegalovirus exposure and HLA in healthy donors. The table came from immunoSEQ multiplex PCR; TCRdb's copy has only in-frame clones and leaves some out. The data hold under 150,000 clones, with under 85% observed a single time. Material for sequencing was PBMCs. The receptors were gathered from a woman aged 45-65 years in good health and CMV-seropositive. The CDR3 runs from the conserved cysteine through the conserved F or W. Fields, in order: V gene, J gene, CDR3 protein.

TRBV18	TRBJ1-3	CASSPDRASGNTIYF
TRBV7-9	TRBJ1-4	CASSFRQGDNEKLFF
TRBV9	TRBJ2-7	CASSELPGPTGEQYF
TRBV18	TRBJ2-7	CASSPGGASRAYEQYF
TRBV27	TRBJ1-1	CASTRTPRQTEAFF
TRBV5-4	TRBJ1-2	CASSLDTSSQGADGYTF
TRBV9	TRBJ2-1	CASSVSHLGEQFF
TRBV5-1	TRBJ2-7	CASKVDLALYEQYF
TRBV15	TRBJ1-5	CATSRDPDNQPQHF
TRBV20-1	TRBJ1-2	CSASGGSYF
TRBV21-1	TRBJ2-5	CASSTHEGVRGETQYF
TRBV11-2	TRBJ2-7	CASSLAGTGNYEQYF
TRBV6-6	TRBJ1-2	CASRPTGDNYGYTF
TRBV12-5	TRBJ2-2	CASGLATTGELFF
TRBV30	TRBJ2-7	CAWTATSGSNYEQYF
TRBV10-3	TRBJ2-1	CAISELDRAEDEQFF
TRBV7-2	TRBJ1-2	CASSFGQESVAAF
TRBV29-1	TRBJ1-4	CSVGLGGEKLFF
TRBV6-5	TRBJ2-7	CASSYSILAGHYEQYF
TRBV9	TRBJ2-1	CASSVAGENSYNEQFF
TRBV7-9	TRBJ1-1	CASTPEPEAFF
TRBV2	TRBJ2-3	CASSVGDYSSTDTQYF
TRBV30	TRBJ1-2	CAWKGGGVGNLF
TRBV4-3	TRBJ2-6	CASSQGGLAGRGANVLTF
TRBV4-3	TRBJ1-1	CASKAGGNTEAFF
TRBV6-6	TRBJ2-5	CASSSGAGGGQETQYF
TRBV10-3	TRBJ2-7	CAHRGTSSYEQYF
TRBV4-3	TRBJ2-7	CASSQLTSGRVEQYF
TRBV9	TRBJ2-1	CASSVSGTGSSYNEQFF
TRBV6-1	TRBJ1-1	CASSEFLQGSTEAFF
TRBV11-2	TRBJ1-1	CASSLGRGRRTEAFF
TRBV11-2	TRBJ2-3	CASSPRGGSSGTTDTQYF
TRBV7-9	TRBJ2-1	CASSTAARESNEQFF
TRBV15	TRBJ2-1	CATSIRRSSYNEQFF
TRBV19	TRBJ1-2	CASTPSRGIIYGYTF
TRBV10-3	TRBJ1-1	CAISPRQGSNTEAFF
TRBV7-9	TRBJ1-1	CASTAQGRTEAFF
TRBV2	TRBJ1-1	CASSDQGATEAFF
TRBV5-6	TRBJ2-7	CASSLLTSGGRRREQYF
TRBV10-1	TRBJ2-2	CAPRDTNTGELFF
TRBV2	TRBJ1-5	CASSESSGNQPQHF
TRBV7-2	TRBJ2-3	CASSLSRTDTQYF
TRBV6-5	TRBJ2-6	CASRGGAGANVLTF